This T cell receptor beta chain was profiled in a study of untreated major depressive disorder. Study observations and caveats: Private clones made up every subject's top five TRBV05-01 clones. The small study sample limits how generally findings apply.

With regard to this clone: No antigen is known for it.

Germline V CDR1 and CDR2: MGHDK, SYGVNS. This CDR3 comprises 15 residues. V dropped 5 bases and J dropped 10; count of bases not matched to a gene: 13. Assay: immunoSEQ multiplex PCR; the TCRdb copy retains only in-frame clones and omits some. The top ten clones hold around 0.3% of a sample with more than 20,000 clones, over 85% of them seen once. Sequenced: CD4+ T cells from PBMCs. This TCR was recovered from a young man in good health. V usage is TRBV25-1 and J usage is TRBJ2-1, with 8 bases identical to TRBD1. The CDR3 here is CASSSTPLGTGEQFF. The DNA for the CDR3 is TGTGCCAGCAGTTCTACCCCTTTGGGGACAGGAGAGCAGTTCTTC.